Below are 10 T cell receptor beta chains sequenced from a single sample in a study of OX40 agonist ivuxolimab in advanced cancers. Only in-frame clones appear in the TCRdb table, and some are missing; sequencing was by immunoSEQ multiplex PCR. In the table there are 25,000 to 35,000 clones, approximately 86% of which are singletons. The specimen was CD4+ or CD8+ T cells sorted from blood, collected in a trial of the OX40 agonist ivuxolimab. The source of these receptors is an adult with an advanced solid tumor such as melanoma, head and neck, liver or kidney cancer.

This CDR3 is CATKHAYTYNEQFF. In nucleotides, the CDR3 is TGTGCCACTAAACACGCTTACACCTACAATGAGCAGTTCTTC. The V and J genes are TRBV27 and TRBJ2-1; D gene unclear. The CDR3 has 14 amino acids. Looked up from germline, CDR1 is MNHEY and CDR2 is SMNVEV (reference sequence). Trimming took off 10 bases at V and 2 bases at J, with 15 bases between the two ends.

J is TRBJ2-1 and V is TRBV27; 7 nucleotides agree with TRBD2. CDR3 length equals 14 residues. Trimming at V came to 4 bases and at J to 2 bases, leaving 2 bases not matched to a gene. CDR1 and CDR2 (germline): MNHEY, SMNVEV (reference sequence). The CDR3 loop reads CASSSTSAYNEQFF. CDR3 coding DNA: TGTGCCAGCAGTTCTACTAGCGCCTACAATGAGCAGTTCTTC.

This chain joins TRBV29-1 and TRBJ2-2, with 8 bases that match TRBD1. The V segment lost 6 bases and the J segment 5 bases; nucleotides outside the gene matches: 2. The germline CDR1 and CDR2 sequences are SQVTM and ANQGSEA. This CDR3 is 12 amino acids long. CDR3 residues: CSVTGETGELFF. The CDR3 nucleotides are TGCAGCGTGACAGGGGAAACCGGGGAGCTGTTTTTT.

In this sample, this clone turned up a few times. The chain is built from TRBV27 and TRBJ1-2; D not resolved. Trimming cost V 4 bases and J 4 bases, with 13 bases left between them. CDR1 and CDR2 from the germline V gene are MNHEY and SMNVEV (reference sequence). CDR3 length equals 14 residues. Here the CDR3 DNA reads TGTGCCAGCAGTTCCCGGGTGGGGAGCTATGGCTACACCTTC. Its protein product is CASSSRVGSYGYTF.

Only a few counts were recorded for this clone. The chain carries TRBV6-5 and TRBJ1-5; 10 positions agree with TRBD1. The trim removed 5 bases at V and 2 bases at J, leaving 0 bases unmatched. CDR1 and CDR2 from the germline V gene are MNHEY and SVGAGI. The CDR3 is 14 residues long. CDR3: CASSGQGGNQPQHF. The CDR3 bases are TGTGCCAGCAGTGGACAGGGGGGCAATCAGCCCCAGCATTTT.

In regard to this clone: Other DNA sequences within the sample encode an identical CDR3. The chain recombines TRBV4-1 with TRBJ1-5, with a tentative D call TRBD1 (5 bases). CDR1 and CDR2 from the germline V gene are MGHRA and YSYEKL. The CDR3 contains 15 residues. V was pared by 0 bases and J by 0 bases, with 6 bases between. The CDR3 region is CASSQDQGSNQPQHF. In DNA, the CDR3 is TGCGCCAGCAGCCAAGATCAGGGTAGCAATCAGCCCCAGCATTTT.

The V call is TRBV19, the J call TRBJ2-7; a weak D match, TRBD2 (6 bases). Germline V gene data show CDR1 as LNHDA and CDR2 as SQIVND (reference sequence). This CDR3 has 15 residues. The V end was cut by 7 bases, the J end by 2 bases, with 18 bases between. The CDR3 region is CASTPGLAPTYEQYF. The CDR3 DNA reads as TGTGCCAGTACCCCCGGGCTAGCGCCTACCTACGAGCAGTACTTC.

The chain uses TRBV4-2 and TRBJ2-3; a possible D gene is TRBD2 (5 bases). The germline V gene encodes CDR1 LGHNA and CDR2 YNFKEQ. This CDR3 is 15 amino acids long. Trimming left V 1 base short and J 10 bases short, with 18 bases between. CDR3 sequence reads: CASSQGEQPPLPQYF. CDR3 DNA: TGTGCCAGCAGCCAAGGGGAGCAGCCACCCCTTCCGCAGTATTTT.

This clone was found once. The V call is TRBV10-3, the J call TRBJ2-7; TRBD2 aligns across 8 bases. This CDR3 spans 16 amino acids. Trimming cost V 4 bases and J 0 bases; bases outside gene matches: 8. CDR1 and CDR2 from the germline V gene are ENHRY and SYGVKD. The CDR3 here is CAISVTSGESSYEQYF. CDR3 nucleotide sequence: TGTGCCATCAGTGTAACTAGCGGCGAGAGCTCCTACGAGCAGTACTTC.

The chain recombines TRBV4-1 with TRBJ2-7; 11 nucleotides match TRBD1. The J segment lost 5 bases and the V segment lost 2 bases, leaving 11 bases of the junction unmatched. CDR1 and CDR2 from the germline V gene are MGHRA and YSYEKL. The length of the CDR3 is 17 residues. The CDR3 DNA reads TGCGCCAGCAGCCAAACTGCACCGGGACAGGGGGTGCACGAGCAGTACTTC. Residues: CASSQTAPGQGVHEQYF.